The rows below give T cell receptor beta chains drawn from one sample of a study of T-cell memory formation after mild COVID-19. TCRdb itself ran the 5' RACE reads through MiXCR, one entry per CDR3 protein. The table lists 150,000 or so distinct CDR3 sequences, roughly a third of them singletons. The sequenced material came from PBMCs or a T cell subset sorted from them (not recorded which). Every receptor here comes from an adult woman who had mild COVID-19 (a few samples of this study predate the infection). Cell type and time point are not known. Both conserved end residues are part of each CDR3. D genes are given only for firm matches. Where a row states a size, it is once, few, many or the class of an expanded clone; other rows omit it.

D gene,CDR3 length,J gene,clone size,V gene,CDR3 DNA,CDR3 protein
NA,15,TRBJ1-3,many,TRBV7-2,TGTGCCAGCAGCTTAGACGGGAGCTCTGGAAACACCATATATTTT,CASSLDGSSGNTIYF
TRBD1,14,TRBJ1-5,few,TRBV12-3/TRBV12-4,TGTGCCAGCAGCCCTGGGACAGCTGACCAGCCCCAGCATTTT,CASSPGTADQPQHF
NA,14,TRBJ2-1,NA,TRBV7-6,TGTGCCAGCAGCCCATCCGGGGGGCACGGTGAGCAGTTCTTC,CASSPSGGHGEQFF
TRBD1,15,TRBJ1-1,NA,TRBV4-1,TGCGCCAGCAGCCAAGACAGGGGGCCTGGGACTGAAGCTTTCTTT,CASSQDRGPGTEAFF
NA,15,TRBJ1-1,NA,TRBV19,TGTGCCAGTAAAGTTGGAGGGGCCCCGAACACTGAAGCTTTCTTT,CASKVGGAPNTEAFF
TRBD2,15,TRBJ2-7,few,TRBV12-3/TRBV12-4,TGTGCCAGCAGGAAGACTAGCGGGGACTCCTACGAGCAGTACTTC,CASRKTSGDSYEQYF
NA,12,TRBJ1-5,NA,TRBV19,TGTGCCAGTAGAGGTAGCAATCAGCCCCAGCATTTT,CASRGSNQPQHF
NA,16,TRBJ2-3,NA,TRBV18,TGTGCCAGCTCACCAACCGGGACTCCAGCCACAGATACGCAGTATTTT,CASSPTGTPATDTQYF
TRBD2,17,TRBJ2-2,NA,TRBV6-6,TGTGCCAGCAGTTACCGACCAGCGGGAGTGCGAACCGGGGAGATGTTTTTT,CASSYRPAGVRTGEMFF
TRBD1,14,TRBJ2-7,NA,TRBV27,TGTGCCAGCAGTGCCAGGGGACAGTTCTACGAGCAGTACTTC,CASSARGQFYEQYF
NA,14,TRBJ1-1,NA,TRBV6-5,TGTGCCAGCAGTTACAGGGCTCTTGACACTGAAGCTTTCTTT,CASSYRALDTEAFF
NA,15,TRBJ1-2,once,TRBV29-1,TGCAGCGTTGAAGATTTCCGGTCGAACGGCTATGGCTACACCTTC,CSVEDFRSNGYGYTF
NA,17,TRBJ2-2,NA,TRBV4-2,TGTGCCAGCAGCCAGTCAGCTTCGACTGTTAACACCGGGGAGCTGTTTTTT,CASSQSASTVNTGELFF
NA,13,TRBJ2-1,few,TRBV2,TGTGCCAGCGAAGGGATCGGCTACAATGAGCAGTTCTTC,CASEGIGYNEQFF
NA,12,TRBJ1-6,NA,TRBV20-1,TGCAGTGCTACTGGGGCGGATTCACCCCTCCACTTT,CSATGADSPLHF
NA,15,TRBJ2-7,NA,TRBV5-1,TGCGCCAGCAGCTTGGTGCCAGCGGGTATCTACGAGCAGTACTTC,CASSLVPAGIYEQYF
NA,15,TRBJ1-6,NA,TRBV9,TGTGCCAGCAGTATGGAGGGCACTGCCTATTCACCCCTCCACTTT,CASSMEGTAYSPLHF
TRBD1,15,TRBJ2-7,NA,TRBV5-4,TGTGCCAGCAGCCCCCCGGGACAGGACCTATACGAGCAGTACTTC,CASSPPGQDLYEQYF
TRBD2,16,TRBJ2-1,NA,TRBV6-1,TGTGCCAGCAGTGAAATAGCGGGAGCCGCCTACAATGAGCAGTTCTTC,CASSEIAGAAYNEQFF
NA,14,TRBJ2-7,NA,TRBV7-9,TGTGCCAGCAGCTTAGAGAGGACACTATACGAGCAGTACTTC,CASSLERTLYEQYF
NA,12,TRBJ2-1,few,TRBV5-6,TGTGCCAGCAGCCCGACCCCTGCGGAGCAGTTCTTC,CASSPTPAEQFF
TRBD1,16,TRBJ2-2,NA,TRBV24-1,TGTGCCACCAGTGACCCGGGACAGAGCCCCACCGGGGAGCTGTTTTTT,CATSDPGQSPTGELFF
NA,14,TRBJ2-2,few,TRBV5-1,TGCGCCAGCAGCTTTTGGGGCGGCACCGGGGAGCTGTTTTTT,CASSFWGGTGELFF
TRBD2,16,TRBJ2-1,NA,TRBV10-3,TGTGCCATCAGCCCCCAGACTAGCGGGGCGGGGAATGAGCAGTTCTTC,CAISPQTSGAGNEQFF
TRBD1,16,TRBJ2-2,NA,TRBV7-6,TGTGCCAGCAGCTCGGGACAGGGGATGAACACCGGGGAGCTGTTTTTT,CASSSGQGMNTGELFF
NA,13,TRBJ2-5,many,TRBV6-5,TGTGCCAGTCGCCCAGGGGACCGGGAGACCCAGTACTTC,CASRPGDRETQYF
NA,14,TRBJ1-1,few,TRBV3-1,TGTGCCAGCAGCCAAGGTCCCGCGAACACTGAAGCTTTCTTT,CASSQGPANTEAFF
TRBD2,16,TRBJ2-3,NA,TRBV2,TGTGCCAGCAGTGAAGGGACTAGTAGGCGCACAGATACGCAGTATTTT,CASSEGTSRRTDTQYF
TRBD2,16,TRBJ2-1,once,TRBV4-3,TGCGCCAGCAGCCAAGCGCTCCCCTCTTCATCCGGGACTAGGTTCTTC,CASSQALPSSSGTRFF
NA,14,TRBJ1-3,NA,TRBV7-8,TGTGCCAGCAGCCCCCCCGGGCCTGGAAACACCATATATTTT,CASSPPGPGNTIYF
NA,13,TRBJ2-5,many,TRBV19,TGTGCCAGCTCCCTAGTGGGACGGGAGACCCAGTACTTC,CASSLVGRETQYF
NA,14,TRBJ2-5,NA,TRBV5-1,TGCGCCAGCAGCATCAGGAATTTTGAGGAGACCCAGTACTTC,CASSIRNFEETQYF
NA,14,TRBJ2-7,NA,TRBV24-1,TGTGCCACCAGTGAAGCGACAGCCCCCTACGAGCAGTACTTC,CATSEATAPYEQYF
TRBD1,13,TRBJ2-7,few,TRBV5-1,TGCGCCAGCAGCGCCGGACAGGGCTACGAGCAGTACTTC,CASSAGQGYEQYF
NA,11,TRBJ2-5,NA,TRBV30,TGTGCCTGGAGCGTGGAAGAGACCCAGTACTTC,CAWSVEETQYF
NA,13,TRBJ2-1,NA,TRBV18,TGTGCCAGCTCACGACCCGGGAGCAATGAGCAGTTCTTC,CASSRPGSNEQFF
NA,13,TRBJ2-7,many,TRBV7-9,TGTGCCAGCAGCCTCGGGACCCGCTACGAGCAGTACTTC,CASSLGTRYEQYF
NA,13,TRBJ1-4,few,TRBV20-1,TGCAGTGCTCTATCCGGCAATTCCCTCAGCCTGTTTTTT,CSALSGNSLSLFF
NA,12,TRBJ1-1,NA,TRBV29-1,TGCAGCGTTGAAACCTCGGTAGCTGAAGCTTTCTTT,CSVETSVAEAFF
NA,13,TRBJ1-5,many,TRBV12-3/TRBV12-4,TGTGCCAGCAGTTACCAAACAGATCAGCCCCAGCATTTT,CASSYQTDQPQHF
TRBD1,15,TRBJ1-6,NA,TRBV2,TGTGCCAGCAGTGAAGCCGGGACAGGGAGTTCACCCCTCCACTTT,CASSEAGTGSSPLHF
TRBD2,16,TRBJ2-5,NA,TRBV29-1,TGCAGCGCCGTTAGACTAGCGGGGGGGCAACGAGAGACCCAGTACTTC,CSAVRLAGGQRETQYF
NA,14,TRBJ2-3,once,TRBV12-3/TRBV12-4,TGTGCCAGCAGTTCTGAACAGCCTACAGATACGCAGTATTTT,CASSSEQPTDTQYF
TRBD1,16,TRBJ2-5,NA,TRBV7-9,TGTGCCAGCAGCTCCCCCGGAGGACAGGGTCGCGAGACCCAGTACTTC,CASSSPGGQGRETQYF
NA,15,TRBJ2-7,few,TRBV2,TGTGCCAGCAGTGAAAGGTCGGGGCGGTGGAACGAGCAGTACTTC,CASSERSGRWNEQYF
NA,14,TRBJ2-3,few,TRBV5-6,TGTGCCAGCAGCTTCGGGGCTAGCACAGATACGCAGTATTTT,CASSFGASTDTQYF
TRBD1,19,TRBJ2-6,few,TRBV18,TGTGCCAGCTCACCTAATCCACCACAGGGGGCAGCTGGGGCCAACGTCCTGACTTTC,CASSPNPPQGAAGANVLTF
NA,12,TRBJ1-2,NA,TRBV20-1,TGCAGTGCTAGACGGCAGGGTGGCGGCTACACCTTC,CSARRQGGGYTF
TRBD2,15,TRBJ2-7,NA,TRBV7-3,TGTGCCAGCAGCGAGAATAGCGGGAGAGGGTACGAGCAGTACTTC,CASSENSGRGYEQYF
TRBD2,15,TRBJ2-1,NA,TRBV7-3,TGTGCCAGCATCTTGCGGGGGGACTCCTACAATGAGCAGTTCTTC,CASILRGDSYNEQFF